A selection of T cell receptor beta chains follows, all from one sample in a study of T-cell memory formation after mild COVID-19. TCRdb reprocessed the 5' RACE reads with MiXCR, giving one entry per CDR3 protein. Found here are 180,000 or so distinct CDR3 sequences, about 9.9% of them singletons; the top ten hold roughly 3.8%. Sequencing was performed on PBMCs or a T cell subset sorted from them (not recorded which). The source is a man between 18 and 35 years old who had mild COVID-19 (a few samples of this study predate the infection). Cell type and time point are not known. Both conserved end residues are part of each CDR3. D genes are given only for firm matches. Size is omitted from some rows. Given values are once, few, many or a class for expanded clones.

j_call: TRBJ2-5
clone_size: .
d_call: TRBD2
v_call: TRBV5-1
cdr3_nt: TGCGCCAGCAGCTCAAGCGGGGGGGCCGCAGAGACCCAGTACTTC
cdr3_aa: CASSSSGGAAETQYF

j_call: TRBJ2-5
clone_size: few
d_call: TRBD2
v_call: TRBV4-2
cdr3_nt: TGTGCCAGCAGCCACGGGGCTAGCGGGGGGGCCGATGGTGGGACCCAGTACTTC
cdr3_aa: CASSHGASGGADGGTQYF

j_call: TRBJ2-4
clone_size: few
d_call: .
v_call: TRBV2
cdr3_nt: TGTGCCAGCAGCCCTCCGGGGTCGACGATGAACATTCAGTACTTC
cdr3_aa: CASSPPGSTMNIQYF

j_call: TRBJ1-1
clone_size: .
d_call: .
v_call: TRBV12-3/TRBV12-4
cdr3_nt: TGTGCCAGCAGAATGACAGGGAACACTGAAGCTTTCTTT
cdr3_aa: CASRMTGNTEAFF

j_call: TRBJ2-5
clone_size: few
d_call: .
v_call: TRBV29-1
cdr3_nt: TGCAGCGTTGTACGCCTCAGGGGAGAGACCCAGTACTTC
cdr3_aa: CSVVRLRGETQYF

j_call: TRBJ2-5
clone_size: .
d_call: .
v_call: TRBV20-1
cdr3_nt: TGCAGTGCTAGACAAGGGGGTGCGGGGGCCTACCAAGAGACCCAGTACTTC
cdr3_aa: CSARQGGAGAYQETQYF

j_call: TRBJ2-2
clone_size: .
d_call: TRBD1
v_call: TRBV12-3/TRBV12-4
cdr3_nt: TGTGCCAGCAGAAGGACAGGGGGATCCACCGGGGAGCTGTTTTTT
cdr3_aa: CASRRTGGSTGELFF

j_call: TRBJ1-6
clone_size: .
d_call: .
v_call: TRBV28
cdr3_nt: TGTGCCAGCAGCCTGGTTAATTCACCCCTCCACTTT
cdr3_aa: CASSLVNSPLHF

j_call: TRBJ1-2
clone_size: few
d_call: .
v_call: TRBV7-9
cdr3_nt: TGTGCCAGCAGCTCGACCAACTATGGCTACACCTTC
cdr3_aa: CASSSTNYGYTF

j_call: TRBJ1-1
clone_size: .
d_call: .
v_call: TRBV30
cdr3_nt: TGTGCCTGGAGCCCTCGTGAAGCTTTCTTT
cdr3_aa: CAWSPREAFF

j_call: TRBJ2-1
clone_size: many
d_call: .
v_call: TRBV7-7
cdr3_nt: TGTGCTAGCAGCTTAGGGGGGTGGATGAATGAGCAGTTCTTC
cdr3_aa: CASSLGGWMNEQFF

j_call: TRBJ2-3
clone_size: .
d_call: .
v_call: TRBV5-1
cdr3_nt: TGCGCCAGCAGCTCACAGAGGCCAAACACAGATACGCAGTATTTT
cdr3_aa: CASSSQRPNTDTQYF

j_call: TRBJ1-6
clone_size: many
d_call: .
v_call: TRBV7-9
cdr3_nt: TGTGCCAGCAGCTTAGGATCGGATAATTCACCCCTCCACTTT
cdr3_aa: CASSLGSDNSPLHF

j_call: TRBJ2-7
clone_size: few
d_call: TRBD1
v_call: TRBV11-3
cdr3_nt: TGTGCCAGCAGCCTCGGACAGGTTGACGAGCAGTACTTC
cdr3_aa: CASSLGQVDEQYF

j_call: TRBJ2-7
clone_size: .
d_call: .
v_call: TRBV28
cdr3_nt: TGTGCCAGCAGCCCGTGGAGGGGAACCTCCTACGAGCAGTACTTC
cdr3_aa: CASSPWRGTSYEQYF

j_call: TRBJ2-5
clone_size: many
d_call: .
v_call: TRBV7-2
cdr3_nt: TGTGCCAGCAGCTTAGCAGGGGGGGTAGAGACCCAGTACTTC
cdr3_aa: CASSLAGGVETQYF

j_call: TRBJ1-1
clone_size: few
d_call: .
v_call: TRBV4-3
cdr3_nt: TGCGCCAGCAGCCAAGAGCTAGGGCTCAACACTGAAGCTTTCTTT
cdr3_aa: CASSQELGLNTEAFF

j_call: TRBJ1-1
clone_size: few
d_call: TRBD1
v_call: TRBV20-1
cdr3_nt: TGCAGTGCTAGCTCAGGGGGTCCCTTTGAAGCTTTCTTT
cdr3_aa: CSASSGGPFEAFF

j_call: TRBJ1-1
clone_size: .
d_call: .
v_call: TRBV4-1
cdr3_nt: TGCGCCAGCAGCCAATCCGGGTCCTACACTGAAGCTTTCTTT
cdr3_aa: CASSQSGSYTEAFF

j_call: TRBJ1-6
clone_size: many
d_call: .
v_call: TRBV20-1
cdr3_nt: TGCAGTGCTAGGATCCCCGCCGACGGTTCACCCCTCCACTTT
cdr3_aa: CSARIPADGSPLHF

j_call: TRBJ2-6
clone_size: few
d_call: .
v_call: TRBV5-1
cdr3_nt: TGCGCCAGCAGCTTGGTGGACATAGAACCTGGGGCCAACGTCCTGACTTTC
cdr3_aa: CASSLVDIEPGANVLTF

j_call: TRBJ2-7
clone_size: .
d_call: .
v_call: TRBV7-2
cdr3_nt: TGTGCCAGCAGCTTATTGCGGCGCGACTCCTACGAGCAGTACTTC
cdr3_aa: CASSLLRRDSYEQYF

j_call: TRBJ2-7
clone_size: .
d_call: TRBD1
v_call: TRBV5-1
cdr3_nt: TGCGCCAGCAGCTTGGGGGACAGCCGCTCCTACGAGCAGTACTTC
cdr3_aa: CASSLGDSRSYEQYF

j_call: TRBJ1-2
clone_size: many
d_call: TRBD1
v_call: TRBV7-9
cdr3_nt: TGTGCCAGCAGCTTAAACAGGGGGCGAACTAACTATGGCTACACCTTC
cdr3_aa: CASSLNRGRTNYGYTF

j_call: TRBJ1-3
clone_size: .
d_call: .
v_call: TRBV2
cdr3_nt: TGTGCCATTCCTACTCAGCGTGATGAGGCCCGCTCTGGAAACACCATATATTTT
cdr3_aa: CAIPTQRDEARSGNTIYF

j_call: TRBJ1-1
clone_size: .
d_call: TRBD1
v_call: TRBV20-1
cdr3_nt: TGCAGTGCACAGGACCCCAGGGGGCAGTCTGAAGCTTTCTTT
cdr3_aa: CSAQDPRGQSEAFF

j_call: TRBJ2-3
clone_size: many
d_call: .
v_call: TRBV4-3
cdr3_nt: TGCGCCAGCAGCCAGAACAGGGAAGGAGATACGCAGTATTTT
cdr3_aa: CASSQNREGDTQYF

j_call: TRBJ2-3
clone_size: few
d_call: .
v_call: TRBV2
cdr3_nt: TGTGCCAGCATCAGACAGGCTTCCACGGATACGCAGTATTTT
cdr3_aa: CASIRQASTDTQYF

j_call: TRBJ1-6
clone_size: .
d_call: .
v_call: TRBV30
cdr3_nt: TGTGCCTGGAGAGTGGTGGGTCAGGGTGTTTCACCCCTCCACTTT
cdr3_aa: CAWRVVGQGVSPLHF

j_call: TRBJ2-3
clone_size: few
d_call: .
v_call: TRBV7-2
cdr3_nt: TGTGCCAGCAGCTTTGCCACAGATACGCAGTATTTT
cdr3_aa: CASSFATDTQYF

j_call: TRBJ1-4
clone_size: few
d_call: TRBD1
v_call: TRBV7-6
cdr3_nt: TGTGCCAGCAGCTCTACAGGGGGCGCGACGATAGAAAAACTGTTTTTT
cdr3_aa: CASSSTGGATIEKLFF

j_call: TRBJ1-5
clone_size: many
d_call: TRBD1
v_call: TRBV5-1
cdr3_nt: TGCGCCAGCAGCCCCGGGACAGGAGCTAATCAGCCCCAGCATTTT
cdr3_aa: CASSPGTGANQPQHF

j_call: TRBJ2-3
clone_size: .
d_call: TRBD2
v_call: TRBV6-2/TRBV6-3
cdr3_nt: TGTGCCAGCAGGGGGGGGACGTCAGATACGCAGTATTTT
cdr3_aa: CASRGGTSDTQYF

j_call: TRBJ2-3
clone_size: many
d_call: .
v_call: TRBV7-7
cdr3_nt: TGTGCTAGCAGCTTAGGAAGGGGCGCAGATACGCAGTATTTT
cdr3_aa: CASSLGRGADTQYF

j_call: TRBJ2-5
clone_size: many
d_call: .
v_call: TRBV29-1
cdr3_nt: TGCAGCGTTGATGAGACGACGGAGACCCAGTACTTC
cdr3_aa: CSVDETTETQYF

j_call: TRBJ2-1
clone_size: many
d_call: .
v_call: TRBV5-1
cdr3_nt: TGCGCCAGCAGCCATAGATTCGACGGGAATGAGCAGTTCTTC
cdr3_aa: CASSHRFDGNEQFF

j_call: TRBJ1-5
clone_size: many
d_call: .
v_call: TRBV5-1
cdr3_nt: TGCGCCAGCAGCTTAGAAGGGGCTCAGCCCCAGCATTTT
cdr3_aa: CASSLEGAQPQHF

j_call: TRBJ1-6
clone_size: .
d_call: TRBD1
v_call: TRBV5-1
cdr3_nt: TGCGCCAGCAGCTTGGGTATCGCGGGACAGGGGGAATCACCCCTCCACTTT
cdr3_aa: CASSLGIAGQGESPLHF

j_call: TRBJ2-3
clone_size: few
d_call: TRBD1
v_call: TRBV5-1
cdr3_nt: TGCGCCAGCAGCGGGTTAGACAGGGGAGCAGATACGCAGTATTTT
cdr3_aa: CASSGLDRGADTQYF

j_call: TRBJ2-3
clone_size: few
d_call: .
v_call: TRBV5-5
cdr3_nt: TGTGCCAGCAGCGTAAGGGACGTGGGGACACCAAGGCGAACAGATACGCAGTATTTT
cdr3_aa: CASSVRDVGTPRRTDTQYF

j_call: TRBJ1-5
clone_size: .
d_call: .
v_call: TRBV7-8
cdr3_nt: TGTGCCAGCGGGTTGGGAAATGGGCTCATAGATCAGCCCCAGCATTTT
cdr3_aa: CASGLGNGLIDQPQHF

j_call: TRBJ1-3
clone_size: few
d_call: .
v_call: TRBV9
cdr3_nt: TGTGCCAGCAGCCGAACTAATAGCCCTGGAAACACCATATATTTT
cdr3_aa: CASSRTNSPGNTIYF

j_call: TRBJ2-7
clone_size: few
d_call: .
v_call: TRBV20-1
cdr3_nt: TGCAGTGCTAGACAGGAGGTTTACGAGCAGTACTTC
cdr3_aa: CSARQEVYEQYF

j_call: TRBJ2-7
clone_size: many
d_call: .
v_call: TRBV7-9
cdr3_nt: TGTGCCAGCAGCTTAAGGGGGGACTACGAGCAGTACTTC
cdr3_aa: CASSLRGDYEQYF

j_call: TRBJ2-2
clone_size: .
d_call: TRBD1
v_call: TRBV15
cdr3_nt: TGTGCCACCAGCATATGGACAGGGGATGCCGGGGAGCTGTTTTTT
cdr3_aa: CATSIWTGDAGELFF

j_call: TRBJ1-3
clone_size: many
d_call: .
v_call: TRBV6-5
cdr3_nt: TGTGCCAGCAGTCCCAGACGGGATGGAAACACCATATATTTT
cdr3_aa: CASSPRRDGNTIYF

j_call: TRBJ1-5
clone_size: few
d_call: .
v_call: TRBV12-5
cdr3_nt: TGTGCTAGTGCCAAAGGGGGGGAATGGCAGCCCCAGCATTTT
cdr3_aa: CASAKGGEWQPQHF

j_call: TRBJ1-2
clone_size: .
d_call: TRBD1
v_call: TRBV12-3/TRBV12-4
cdr3_nt: TGTGCCAGCAGCCTAATCGGGACAGACTATGGCTACACCTTC
cdr3_aa: CASSLIGTDYGYTF

j_call: TRBJ1-6
clone_size: few
d_call: .
v_call: TRBV6-2/TRBV6-3
cdr3_nt: TGTGCCAGCAGCCTGGGACAACGGGAGGCACCCCTCCACTTT
cdr3_aa: CASSLGQREAPLHF

j_call: TRBJ2-2
clone_size: .
d_call: TRBD2
v_call: TRBV7-3
cdr3_nt: TGTGCCAGCAGCTTCCTTAGCGGGGGGACCGGGGAGCTGTTTTTT
cdr3_aa: CASSFLSGGTGELFF

j_call: TRBJ2-2
clone_size: few
d_call: TRBD1
v_call: TRBV7-2
cdr3_nt: TGTGCCAGCAGCAGACAGGGCGACACCGGGGAGCTGTTTTTT
cdr3_aa: CASSRQGDTGELFF

j_call: TRBJ2-3
clone_size: many
d_call: .
v_call: TRBV10-3
cdr3_nt: TGTGCCATCAGTGAGTTCACGTCGCAGTATTTT
cdr3_aa: CAISEFTSQYF

j_call: TRBJ1-1
clone_size: few
d_call: .
v_call: TRBV7-9
cdr3_nt: TGTGCCAGCAGCTTAAGGTGGGACGCTGAAGCTTTCTTT
cdr3_aa: CASSLRWDAEAFF